This paragraph reports one T cell receptor (beta chain). This sample was taken from a study of T cell changes during pregnancy in multiple sclerosis. Method: immunoSEQ multiplex PCR; TCRdb's copy keeps in-frame clones and lacks some. The sample holds roughly 120,000 clones, around 90% seen once. The CDR3 extends over 13 amino acids. Trimming took 3 bases from V and 3 from J, leaving 7 bases between them. Germline V lookup: CDR1 SGDLS, CDR2 YYNGEE. The chain carries TRBV9 and TRBJ1-5; unclear D gene. This clonotype was sampled from a female donor with multiple sclerosis, enrolled in a pregnancy study. The sample was peripheral blood, taken in the third trimester of pregnancy. This CDR3 reads CASSAEVNQPQHF. The CDR3 DNA follows: TGTGCCAGCAGCGCGGAGGTCAATCAGCCCCAGCATTTT.